The clone carrying this T cell receptor (beta chain) was detected many times. Its antigen is unidentified. Trimming took off 7 bases at V and 4 bases at J, with 22 bases between the two ends. Germline CDR1 and CDR2: SQVTM and ANQGSEA. The CDR3 is 15 amino acids. This record comes from a study of T-cell reconstitution after alpha-beta-depleted transplantation in children. Findings and limits, study-wide: T-cell counts and diversity at one year post-transplant came mainly from newly produced T cells. About two months after transplant, alpha-beta T cells reportedly came from several hundred expanded graft clones. Some patients' high day-60 TCRbeta diversity was traced to surviving recipient T cells and thymic progenitors.

A TCRbeta library incorporating unique molecular identifiers was prepared. MiXCR was run by TCRdb on the PCR reads, yielding one entry per CDR3 protein. The repertoire holds more than 200,000 distinct CDR3 sequences, with more than 20% as singletons. This chain joins TRBV29-1 and TRBJ1-2; TRBD1 is a possible D gene (6 bases). The TCR comes from a girl aged 2 to 9 with Fanconi anemia, due to receive a stem cell transplant. The sample consisted of PBMCs, taken before TCRalphabeta/CD19-depleted stem cell transplant. CDR3: CSASIDPRGGYGYTF. CDR3 DNA: TGCAGCGCATCAATTGACCCACGAGGGGGCTATGGCTACACCTTC.